These 24 T cell receptor beta chains originate from one sample sequenced in a study of blood T cell repertoires in COVID-19 (TCRdb year 2020). Libraries were made using the immunoSEQ multiplex PCR assay. The clones in this table, taken by TCRdb from immuneACCESS, are in-frame only. Not every clone is retained; where verified, under half of the shortfall comes from an unresolved V gene, and the cause of the rest is unknown. A total of 110,000 to 150,000 clones appear in this sample, about 84% of them only once. 5% of the sample is in the top ten clones. Sequenced input: peripheral blood. These receptors originate from a woman aged 45-60 years with acute or convalescent COVID-19.

This chain connects TRBV11-2 to TRBJ1-5; 12 nucleotides line up with TRBD1. J was trimmed by 7 bases and V by 5 bases; bases with no gene match: 6. Germline CDR1 SGHAT, CDR2 FQNNGV. The CDR3 runs to 15 residues. DNA for the CDR3: TGTGCCAGCAGCGAGGGACAGGGGGCAAGGCAGCCCCAGCATTTT. This encodes CASSEGQGARQPQHF. Variable domain in full (rest from reference TRBV11-2 and TRBJ1-5): EAGVAQSPRYKIIEKRQSVAFWCNPISGHATLYWYQQILGQGPKLLIQFQNNGVVDDSQLPKDRFSAERLKGVDSTLKIQPAKLEDSAVYLCASSEGQGARQPQHFGDGTRLSIL.

The rearrangement uses TRBV7-3 and TRBJ2-1, with 9 bases matching TRBD1. This CDR3 has 17 residues. Germline assignment: CDR1 SGHTA and CDR2 FQGTGA. V lost 5 bases and J lost 8; bases outside the gene matches: 16. In DNA form, the CDR3 reads TGTGCCAGCAGCCCCTACTTGACCGGGACAGGGTACCATGAGCAGTTCTTC. Translated: CASSPYLTGTGYHEQFF.

This clone was detected a few times. The chain joins TRBV3-1 (or the pseudogene TRBV3-2) to TRBJ2-2; 7 bases agree with TRBD1. CDR3 length: 15 amino acids. The ends lost 1 base at V and 6 bases at J; junction bases unmatched: 5. Germline CDR1 and CDR2: LGHDT and YNNKEL (reference sequence). CDR3 nucleotides: TGTGCCAGCAGCCAAGTCGACAGGGTGGCCGGGGAGCTGTTTTTT. Translation gives CASSQVDRVAGELFF.

This chain connects TRBV5-1 to TRBJ2-3; D ambiguous. There are 16 residues in the CDR3. Germline-derived CDR1 and CDR2 are SGHRS and YFSETQ. Trimming removed 4 bases at V and 0 bases at J, with 15 bases between. The CDR3 bases are TGCGCCAGCAGCAGAACCCGGTCACTTAGCACAGATACGCAGTATTTT. It is translated as CASSRTRSLSTDTQYF.

This chain links TRBV21-1 with TRBJ2-1; no DNA check was done on the table's D call, TRBD2. TRBV21-1 is shown as a pseudogene. The CDR3 loop spans 15 amino acids. In nucleotides, the CDR3 is TGTGCCAGCAGTAGCGAGGAAAAGGCGTCTAATGAGCAGTTCTTC. The encoded protein is CASSSEEKASNEQFF.

The rearrangement links TRBV15 to TRBJ1-1; the match to TRBD1 covers 9 bases. Germline V CDR1 and CDR2: LNHNV, YYDKDF (reference sequence). This CDR3 region has 14 residues. The ends lost 5 bases at V and 1 base at J; junction bases unmatched: 2. In DNA, the CDR3 is TGTGCCACCAGCGGGACAGGGCCGAACACTGAAGCTTTCTTT. Protein: CATSGTGPNTEAFF.

This rearrangement joins TRBV19 to TRBJ1-3, with 8 bases that match TRBD1. The CDR3 loop spans 16 amino acids. The V segment lost 5 bases and the J segment 4 bases; nucleotides outside the gene matches: 10. Germline V lookup: CDR1 LNHDA, CDR2 SQIVND (reference sequence). The chain's CDR3 is CASSSGTGGSGNTIYF. CDR3 coding DNA: TGTGCCAGTAGTTCCGGGACAGGAGGATCCGGAAACACCATATATTTT.

V usage is TRBV2 and J usage is TRBJ1-3, with D uncertain. Trimming shortened V by 2 bases and J by 3 bases, and 8 bases separated the two germline ends. Germline CDR1 SNHLY, CDR2 FYNNEI. This CDR3 spans 14 amino acids. The CDR3 spells CASSETGNGNTIYF. CDR3 sequence (DNA): TGTGCCAGCAGTGAAACCGGGAATGGAAACACCATATATTTT.

The rearrangement links TRBV4-1 to TRBJ1-2, with 11 positions matching TRBD1. The CDR3 loop spans 15 amino acids. Germline V gene data show CDR1 as MGHRA and CDR2 as YSYEKL. J was trimmed by 3 bases and V by 8 bases; bases with no gene match: 8. CDR3 protein: CASRKDRGRHYGYTF. In nucleotides, the CDR3 is TGCGCCAGCCGAAAGGACAGGGGGCGGCACTATGGCTACACCTTC.

The chain is built from TRBV10-3 and TRBJ1-6; D may be TRBD1 (5 bases). Between the trimmed V and J ends, which lost 0 bases and 0 bases, there was a span of 12 bases. The CDR3 extends over 18 amino acids. Germline V CDR1 and CDR2: ENHRY, SYGVKD. CDR3 coding DNA: TGTGCCATCAGTGAGTCGGAGGGGTTTAGCTCCTATAATTCACCCCTCCACTTT. The encoded protein is CAISESEGFSSYNSPLHF.

The V call is TRBV18, the J call TRBJ1-1, with a weak D call TRBD1 (6 bases). Trimming cost V 3 bases and J 0 bases, with 14 bases left between them. This CDR3 is built from 16 residues. The germline V gene has CDR1 KGHSH and CDR2 LQKENI. This chain's CDR3 is CASSPNGQPMNTEAFF. The CDR3 DNA follows: TGTGCCAGCTCACCGAACGGACAGCCGATGAACACTGAAGCTTTCTTT.

Only one count was recorded for this clone. J is TRBJ1-4 and V is TRBV18, with 12 positions matching TRBD1. The CDR3 loop spans 16 amino acids. Germline CDR1 reads KGHSH; CDR2 reads LQKENI. Unmatched junction bases numbered 6, after V lost 6 bases and J lost 4 bases. CDR3: CASSPGQGAVNEKLFF. The DNA for the CDR3 is TGTGCCAGCTCGCCGGGACAGGGGGCTGTTAATGAAAAACTGTTTTTT.

The V call is TRBV7-3, the J call TRBJ2-3; TRBD2 aligns across 10 bases. The length of the CDR3 is 15 residues. Per the germline V gene, CDR1 is SGHTA and CDR2 is FQGTGA. V lost 3 bases to trimming and J lost 8 bases; unmatched junction nucleotides: 8. The CDR3 loop reads CASSFERGGHSTQYF. CDR3 DNA: TGTGCCAGCAGCTTCGAGCGGGGGGGTCATTCTACGCAGTATTTT. Drawing the rest from reference TRBV7-3 and TRBJ2-3, the complete variable domain is GAGVSQTPSNKVTEKGKYVELRCDPISGHTALYWYRQSLGQGPEFLIYFQGTGAADDSGLPNDRFFAVRPEGSVSTLKIQRTERGDSAVYLCASSFERGGHSTQYFGPGTRLTVL.

The chain recombines TRBV2 with TRBJ1-5, with D possibly being TRBD1 (6 bases). The CDR3 is 14 amino acids. The V gene lost 3 bases and the J gene lost 6 bases, with 12 bases spanning the gap. The germline V gene has CDR1 SNHLY and CDR2 FYNNEI. The CDR3 sequence: CASSDRGRSQPQHF. The CDR3, as DNA: TGTGCCAGCAGTGACAGGGGAAGGAGTCAGCCCCAGCATTTT.

The V gene is TRBV6-2 or TRBV6-3, the J gene TRBJ2-3; TRBD2 agrees at 9 bases. Trimming removed 4 bases from V and 2 bases from J; junction bases left unmatched: 4. Looked up from germline, CDR1 is MNHEY and CDR2 is SVGEGT. The CDR3 runs 15 residues. The CDR3 protein is CASSSWTSATDTQYF. The CDR3 nucleotides are TGTGCCAGCAGTTCTTGGACTAGCGCCACAGATACGCAGTATTTT.

V is TRBV14 and J is TRBJ2-5, with unresolved D. The CDR3 contains 17 residues. V gave up 0 bases and J gave up 0 bases, with 14 bases separating them. The germline CDR1 and CDR2 sequences are SGHDN and FVKESK. The CDR3 DNA follows: TGTGCCAGCAGCCAAGAAGTGGTTCTATCGTACCAAGAGACCCAGTACTTC. It encodes CASSQEVVLSYQETQYF.

V is TRBV6-5 and J is TRBJ1-3; unclear D gene. The germline CDR1 and CDR2 sequences are MNHEY and SVGAGI. This CDR3 region has 16 residues. V was cut by 0 bases and J by 1 base, with 10 bases left in between. The CDR3, as DNA: TGTGCCAGCAGTTACTCTTCCAGTACGTCTGGAAACACCATATATTTT. This gives the protein CASSYSSSTSGNTIYF.

The V gene is TRBV7-9, the J gene TRBJ1-6, with a weak D call TRBD1 (6 bases). CDR3 length equals 15 residues. In germline, CDR1 is SEHNR, CDR2 FQNEAQ (reference sequence). Trimming left V 3 bases short and J 8 bases short, with 14 bases between. The DNA of the CDR3 is TGTGCCAGCAGCTTCCTCCCGGGACAATATTCACCCCTCCACTTT. Its protein is CASSFLPGQYSPLHF.

This clone showed up just a few times. The chain carries TRBV7-6 and TRBJ1-4; 8 nucleotides match TRBD1. Trimming took 6 bases from V and 8 from J; bases not matched to a gene: 14. CDR3 size: 16 residues. The germline gives CDR1 SGHVS, CDR2 FNYEAQ. The CDR3 bases are TGTGCCAGCAGTCTTAGAGTTCGGACAGGGTACGAAAAACTGTTTTTT. As protein: CASSLRVRTGYEKLFF.

This sequence joins TRBV5-5 and TRBJ2-3, with a tentative D call TRBD1 (5 bases). Germline-derived CDR1 and CDR2 are SGHKS and YYEKEE (reference sequence). V was shortened by 4 bases and J by 4 bases, with 10 bases between the two germline ends. The CDR3 is made up of 13 amino acids. The CDR3 region is CASSPRDPDTQYF. As DNA, the CDR3 is TGTGCCAGCAGCCCCAGGGATCCAGATACGCAGTATTTT.

The chain combines TRBV10-3 with TRBJ1-2; possible D gene TRBD1, 6 bases. CDR1 is ENHRY, CDR2 SYGVKD, per germline. The V and J ends lost 2 bases and 8 bases respectively, with 9 bases between them. This CDR3 has 12 residues. The CDR3 nucleotides read TGTGCCATCAGTGAGGGACAGAGCGGCTACACCTTC. Translating it yields CAISEGQSGYTF.

The chain recombines TRBV4-3 with TRBJ2-2; 7 bases agree with TRBD1. The germline CDR1 and CDR2 sequences are LGHNA and YSLEER. This CDR3 has 17 residues. Trimming cost V 3 bases and J 1 base; bases outside gene matches: 8. Here the CDR3 reads CASSQETGVLNTGELFF. Here the CDR3 DNA reads TGCGCCAGCAGCCAGGAAACAGGGGTCCTGAACACCGGGGAGCTGTTTTTT.

This chain uses TRBV4-2 with TRBJ2-1; TRBD2 agrees at 7 bases. CDR1 is LGHNA, CDR2 YNFKEQ, per germline. V shed 1 base, J shed 4 bases, and the junction held 13 bases outside the gene matches. This CDR3 comprises 18 residues. CDR3 DNA: TGTGCCAGCAGCCAAGCGATGGGGTCAAGCGGGGCTTACAATGAGCAGTTCTTC. This codes for CASSQAMGSSGAYNEQFF.

CDR3 nucleotides: TGTGCCAGCAGCCAAGAAGGAGGCTATGGCTACACCTTC. It codes for CASSQEGGYGYTF. The chain carries TRBV3-1 (or the pseudogene TRBV3-2) and TRBJ1-2, with D uncertain. This CDR3 spans 13 amino acids. The V gene's germline CDR1 is LGHDT and CDR2 YNNKEL (reference sequence). V lost 0 bases to trimming and J lost 4 bases, with 6 bases between them.